This T cell receptor (beta chain) was sequenced during a study of T cell repertoires in cytomegalovirus infection. TCRdb processed the reads anew with MiXCR; each CDR3 protein has one entry. The repertoire holds around 310,000 distinct CDR3 sequences, about a sixth seen once, with about 12% in the top ten. Many counts were recorded for this clonotype. The CDR3 is 16 amino acids. V lost 5 bases and J lost 3; bases outside the gene matches: 11. The receptor comes from a human donor in good health (CMV status not recorded). Some clones in this sample may be carry-over from other donors' samples. What was sequenced was PBMCs. The chain has TRBV12-3 or TRBV12-4 and TRBJ2-3, with 7 bases fitting TRBD2. The CDR3 nucleotides are TGTGCCAGCAGTAATGGACTAGACGAGGGGACAGATACGCAGTATTTT. Residues: CASSNGLDEGTDTQYF.